The present entry profiles one TCR beta chain with its context. The CDR3 is 18 amino acids. Losses at the gene ends were 6 bases for V and 6 bases for J; bases not matched to a gene: 17. Germline CDR1 reads LNHDA; CDR2 reads SQIVND (reference sequence). This entry is derived from a study of OX40 agonist ivuxolimab in advanced cancers. This table comes from immunoSEQ multiplex PCR, and its TCRdb copy is limited to in-frame clones, with some not included. The table includes 45,000 to 50,000 clones, about 85% detected once. Source: CD4+ or CD8+ T cells sorted from blood, taken in a trial of the OX40 agonist ivuxolimab. The V and J genes are TRBV19 and TRBJ1-6; the match to TRBD1 covers 7 bases. This TCR came from an adult with an advanced solid tumor such as melanoma, head and neck, liver or kidney cancer. As DNA, the CDR3 is TGTGCCAGTAGGAAATCACCGTACAGGGACAGCAGTAATTCACCCCTCCACTTT. Residues: CASRKSPYRDSSNSPLHF.